Listed below are T cell receptor beta chains from one sample, sequenced in a study of response to subunit inactivated influenza vaccine. TCRdb fed the RT-PCR reads into MiXCR, producing one record per CDR3 protein. The table shows fewer than 700,000 distinct CDR3 sequences, with roughly 13% occurring only once. This specimen consisted of PBMCs from blood, obtained more than 35 days after vaccination. These receptors were taken from a man aged 50-59 years who received an inactivated influenza vaccine. The CDR3 runs from the conserved cysteine through the conserved F or W. D genes are given only for firm matches. Not every row has a clone size; where given, it reads once, few, many or a size class.

TRBV7-2	TRBJ2-6	-	-	TGTGCCAGCAGCTTACTCTCGGGGCGCTCTGGGGCCAACGTCCTGACTTTC	CASSLLSGRSGANVLTF
TRBV5-1	TRBJ2-2	TRBD2	many	TGCGCCAGCAGCTTGCAGCGGGGAGTGACCGGGGAGCTGTTTTTT	CASSLQRGVTGELFF
TRBV19	TRBJ1-1	TRBD1	few	TGTGCCAGTAGTATGGGACAGGGAGGGAGCACTGAAGCTTTCTTT	CASSMGQGGSTEAFF
TRBV29-1	TRBJ2-3	TRBD2	-	TGCAGCGCCGGACCGGGGGGGCAAGATACGCAGTATTTT	CSAGPGGQDTQYF
TRBV7-9	TRBJ2-7	TRBD2	few	TGTGCCAGCAGCCCAGACCGTTGGGGCGGGAGCTCCTACGAGCAGTACTTC	CASSPDRWGGSSYEQYF
TRBV24-1	TRBJ2-1	TRBD2	-	TGTGCCACCAGTGATCCGAAGGGGACTAGTCGCAATGAGCAGTTCTTC	CATSDPKGTSRNEQFF
TRBV12-3/TRBV12-4	TRBJ1-4	-	-	TGTGCCAGCAGTCTCGAAGTCTCGGGGGAAAAACTGTTTTTT	CASSLEVSGEKLFF
TRBV10-3	TRBJ1-4	-	-	TGTGCCATCAGCCCAGAGGGCCGGGAAAAACTGTTTTTT	CAISPEGREKLFF
TRBV7-9	TRBJ2-7	-	-	TGTGCCAGCAGCTTACACAGAGGGGCTGGAAACGAGCAGTACTTC	CASSLHRGAGNEQYF
TRBV5-1	TRBJ2-1	-	-	TGCGCCAGCAGCCCTCCTAGAGCGGGCACATACAATGAGCAGTTCTTC	CASSPPRAGTYNEQFF
TRBV7-2	TRBJ2-1	-	-	TGTGCCAGCAGACAGACGACGTTTAGCTCCTACAATGAGCAGTTCTTC	CASRQTTFSSYNEQFF
TRBV9	TRBJ1-5	TRBD1	few	TGTGCCAGCAGCGTAGATCTTTCGGGAGGGGGCAAGATTTTTGGTCAGCCCCAGCATTTT	CASSVDLSGGGKIFGQPQHF
TRBV4-3	TRBJ2-1	-	many	TGCGCCAGCAGCCTCGTACCTTCTCTTTTTAGGAGCAATGAGCAGTTCTTC	CASSLVPSLFRSNEQFF
TRBV4-1	TRBJ2-7	TRBD1	many	TGCGCCAGCAGCTTGGGGACAGGGGGTCCCTACGAGCAGTACTTC	CASSLGTGGPYEQYF
TRBV5-1	TRBJ2-1	TRBD1	few	TGCGCCAGCAGTAAGGACAGGGGGTTTTTCTACAATGAGCAGTTCTTC	CASSKDRGFFYNEQFF
TRBV12-3/TRBV12-4	TRBJ2-3	-	many	TGTGCCAGCAGTTCCTTCAGAGATACGCAGTATTTT	CASSSFRDTQYF
TRBV5-1	TRBJ1-2	-	few	TGCGCCAGCAGCTCCACCTATGGCTACACCTTC	CASSSTYGYTF
TRBV25-1	TRBJ2-2	-	-	TGTGCCAGCAGCAGGCGGCGGCCGAACACCGGGGAGCTGTTTTTT	CASSRRRPNTGELFF
TRBV12-3/TRBV12-4	TRBJ2-7	-	-	TGTGCCAGCACCCAACAGGCCCTCTCCTACGAGCAGTACTTC	CASTQQALSYEQYF
TRBV7-6	TRBJ1-3	-	-	TGTGCCAGCAGCTCCTTTATGGACACCATATATTTT	CASSSFMDTIYF
TRBV15	TRBJ2-3	-	few	TGTGCCACCCGTGTTGGGGGAGATACGCAGTATTTT	CATRVGGDTQYF
TRBV9	TRBJ2-3	TRBD2	few	TGTGCCAGCAGCGGACCTTCTAGCGGGAGGGCGGGAGATACGCAGTATTTT	CASSGPSSGRAGDTQYF
TRBV5-1	TRBJ1-3	-	few	TGCGCCAGTTTCCTTGTAGACTCTGGAAACACCATATATTTT	CASFLVDSGNTIYF
TRBV12-3/TRBV12-4	TRBJ2-3	-	many	TGTGCCAGCAGTTTAACGAGTTCATTCACAGATACGCAGTATTTT	CASSLTSSFTDTQYF
TRBV4-2	TRBJ2-3	-	-	TGTGCCAGCAGCCATCCTGGAATGGTGGGTGTGGATACGCAGTATTTT	CASSHPGMVGVDTQYF
TRBV20-1	TRBJ2-1	-	many	TGCAGTGCTAGATACGGATCACTAGGCAATGAGCAGTTCTTC	CSARYGSLGNEQFF
TRBV6-4	TRBJ1-1	-	few	TGTGCCAGCAGTGAATGGCAGAACACTGAAGCTTTCTTT	CASSEWQNTEAFF
TRBV5-1	TRBJ2-1	TRBD2	many	TGCGCCAGCAGCCCTGGCGGGGGGCCCTACAATGAGCAGTTCTTC	CASSPGGGPYNEQFF
TRBV5-6	TRBJ2-3	TRBD1	-	TGTGCCAGCAGCCTGCCGGGACAGGGCTCAGATACGCAGTATTTT	CASSLPGQGSDTQYF
TRBV20-1	TRBJ2-3	TRBD2	few	TGCAGTGCTAGCAGGTCGGGGGGGAGCACAGATACGCAGTATTTT	CSASRSGGSTDTQYF
TRBV7-2	TRBJ2-3	-	many	TGTGCCAGCAGCCGGGCCAGTAGCACAGATACGCAGTATTTT	CASSRASSTDTQYF
TRBV29-1	TRBJ2-7	-	few	TGCAGCGTGAAAGGGGGCTACGAGCAGTACTTC	CSVKGGYEQYF
TRBV24-1	TRBJ2-5	-	-	TGTGCCACCAGTGGTACTGGGGGCTTTCAAGAGACCCAGTACTTC	CATSGTGGFQETQYF
TRBV7-9	TRBJ2-7	TRBD2	few	TGTGCCAGCAGCTTGGAGGGACTAGCGGAGCAGTACTTC	CASSLEGLAEQYF
TRBV4-3	TRBJ2-1	TRBD2	-	TGCGCCAGCAGCCAAGATCGACTAGCGGGGGGGCGTGAGCAGTTCTTC	CASSQDRLAGGREQFF
TRBV20-1	TRBJ2-2	TRBD1	few	TGCAGTGGGATACAGGGGGCGACCGGGGAGCTGTTTTTT	CSGIQGATGELFF
TRBV9	TRBJ2-3	-	many	TGTGCCAGCAGCGTAGAGGGGACAGATACGCAGTATTTT	CASSVEGTDTQYF
TRBV28	TRBJ1-2	-	-	TGTGCCAGCAATACCAATGGCGGGGGCTATGGCTACACCTTC	CASNTNGGGYGYTF
TRBV7-8	TRBJ2-5	-	-	TGTGCCAGCAGCTCAAGCGGCCCCGGGACCCAGTACTTC	CASSSSGPGTQYF
TRBV5-1	TRBJ2-3	-	many	TGCGCCAGCATGACAACAGATACGCAGTATTTT	CASMTTDTQYF
TRBV5-1	TRBJ2-7	-	-	TGCGCCAGCACGTACACAGGGGAGGGCGAGCAGTACTTC	CASTYTGEGEQYF
TRBV5-1	TRBJ2-5	-	few	TGCGCCAGCAGCTTGGACAGGAGTGGCCAGTACTTC	CASSLDRSGQYF
TRBV13	TRBJ2-3	TRBD2	few	TGTGCCAGCAGCCCCCCTCCTAGCGGGCGTGCGTATACGCAGTATTTT	CASSPPPSGRAYTQYF
TRBV29-1	TRBJ2-1	TRBD2	few	TGCAGCGCGCGACTAGCGGGGGGGCTCAATGAGCAGTTCTTC	CSARLAGGLNEQFF